This passage covers 16 T cell receptor beta chains from one sample sequenced in a study of OX40 agonist ivuxolimab in advanced cancers. The method was immunoSEQ multiplex PCR; TCRdb's version includes in-frame clones alone and lacks a portion of them. The sample carries 13,000 to 15,000 clones, roughly nine tenths recorded once. The sequencing here drew on CD4+ or CD8+ T cells sorted from blood, taken in a trial of the OX40 agonist ivuxolimab. Receptors were obtained from an adult with an advanced solid tumor such as melanoma, head and neck, liver or kidney cancer.

The chain employs TRBV28 and TRBJ2-7, with 10 bases aligning to TRBD2. Germline V CDR1 and CDR2: MDHEN, SYDVKM. Trimming took 3 bases from V and 11 from J; bases not matched to a gene: 16. The length of the CDR3 is 16 residues. The CDR3 coding sequence is TGTGCCAGCAGTTTGGGGATGGTGGGGCTAGCGGGAGCCGAGTACTTC. Protein sequence: CASSLGMVGLAGAEYF.

The rearrangement joins TRBV11-2 to TRBJ2-7; perhaps D is TRBD1 or TRBD2 (5 bases each). Trimming left V 1 base short and J 3 bases short, with 10 bases between. The CDR3 runs to 14 residues. CDR1 is SGHAT, CDR2 FQNNGV, per germline. CDR3 DNA sequence: TGTGCCAGCAGCTTAGGGGACGGCTACTACGAGCAGTACTTC. The encoded protein is CASSLGDGYYEQYF.

This chain links TRBV28 with TRBJ2-5, with 7 bases aligning to TRBD2. Gene TRBJ2-7 matches the end of the DNA better, so the J call may be wrong. The CDR3 is 15 amino acids. Germline V CDR1 and CDR2: MDHEN, SYDVKM. The DNA of the CDR3 is TGTGCCAGCAGTTTTCGTAGCGGGTTGGGGAACGAGCAGTACTTC. This gives the protein CASSFRSGLGNEQYF.

The V and J genes are TRBV29-1 and TRBJ2-1, with TRBD1 matching over 7 bases. With V trimmed by 2 bases and J by 10 bases, 2 bases remained unmatched. This CDR3 has 11 amino acids. Germline V gene data show CDR1 as SQVTM and CDR2 as ANQGSEA. This chain's CDR3 is CSVEIQGEQFF. The CDR3 bases are TGCAGCGTTGAAATACAGGGGGAGCAGTTCTTC.

Written as DNA, the CDR3 is TGTGCCAGCAGCGTTCTAGAAAACATTCAGTACTTC. It yields the protein CASSVLENIQYF. This chain joins TRBV7-9 and TRBJ2-4; D call uncertain. In germline, CDR1 is SEHNR, CDR2 FQNEAQ (reference sequence). CDR3 size: 12 residues. V lost 5 bases to trimming and J lost 5 bases, with 7 bases between them.

V and J are TRBV15 and TRBJ2-3, with D perhaps TRBD1 (6 bases). CDR3 length: 14 amino acids. Germline loops: CDR1 LNHNV, CDR2 YYDKDF (reference sequence). Deletions cut 8 bases from V and 1 base from J, with 13 bases between. CDR3 nucleotide sequence: TGTGCCACCTCCGACAGGCTCCGCACAGATACGCAGTATTTT. Its protein is CATSDRLRTDTQYF.

The V and J genes are TRBV9 and TRBJ2-7; 7 nucleotides agree with TRBD2. Germline trimming cut 3 bases from V and 5 bases from J; bases unmatched to any gene: 8. The CDR3 has 14 residues. Germline V lookup: CDR1 SGDLS, CDR2 YYNGEE. This CDR3 reads CASSGAGFGNEQYF. The CDR3 DNA reads TGTGCCAGCAGCGGAGCGGGATTTGGGAACGAGCAGTACTTC.

This clone was observed once. The chain recombines TRBV6-1 with TRBJ1-2; D is possibly TRBD1 (6 bases). Germline loops: CDR1 MNHNS, CDR2 SASEGT. V shed 8 bases and J shed 4 bases, with 8 bases lying between them. The CDR3 consists of 11 residues. The CDR3 sequence: CASGTPYGYTF. For the CDR3, the DNA is TGTGCCAGCGGGACACCCTATGGCTACACCTTC.

The chain has TRBV27 and TRBJ1-1, with a possible D match to TRBD1 (5 bases). This CDR3 comprises 14 residues. CDR1 is MNHEY and CDR2 is SMNVEV in the germline V gene (reference sequence). V was pared by 7 bases and J by 6 bases, with 18 bases between. The CDR3 loop is CASTFSGGSSEAFF. The CDR3 nucleotides are TGTGCCAGCACCTTCTCGGGGGGTTCCTCTGAAGCTTTCTTT.

The V and J genes are TRBV9 and TRBJ1-4; 8 bases map to TRBD1. The CDR3 is made up of 15 amino acids. The V gene end was trimmed by 0 bases and the J gene end by 6 bases; junction bases not matched to a gene: 4. The germline CDR1 and CDR2 sequences are SGDLS and YYNGEE. The CDR3 protein is CASSVDTGQDEKLFF. In nucleotides, the CDR3 is TGTGCCAGCAGCGTAGACACGGGACAGGATGAAAAACTGTTTTTT.

The V gene is TRBV7-6, the J gene TRBJ2-7; 9 bases match TRBD1. J gave up 2 bases and V 5 bases, and 10 bases lay outside the gene matches. Germline CDR1 and CDR2: SGHVS and FNYEAQ. The CDR3 sequence is 16 residues long. The CDR3 DNA reads TGTGCCAGCAGCGAAGTTTGGACAGGGGCGACCTACGAGCAGTACTTC. Translated, it gives CASSEVWTGATYEQYF. The variable domain in full, with the rest retrieved from reference TRBV7-6 and TRBJ2-7, is GAGVSQSPRYKVTKRGQDVALRCDPISGHVSLYWYRQALGQGPEFLTYFNYEAQQDKSGLPNDRFSAERPEGSISTLTIQRTEQRDSAMYRCASSEVWTGATYEQYFGPGTRLTVT.

This clone was counted between two and nine times. The V gene is TRBV13, the J gene TRBJ2-7; D perhaps matches TRBD1 (6 bases). Germline V gene lookup returns CDR1 PRHDT and CDR2 FYEKMQ (reference sequence). The CDR3 is made up of 16 amino acids. Trimming stripped 0 bases from V and 2 bases from J, with 14 bases between. CDR3 sequence (DNA): TGTGCCAGCAGCTTAGGCGAGACAGGACCCCCCTACGAGCAGTACTTC. This codes for CASSLGETGPPYEQYF.

The CDR3, as DNA: TGTGCCAGCAGCTACGGGACCTACGAGCAGTACTTC. Its translation is CASSYGTYEQYF. The rearrangement joins TRBV13 to TRBJ2-7; maybe TRBD2 (5 bases). This CDR3 comprises 12 residues. Trimming took 4 bases from V and 2 from J, leaving 6 bases between them. In germline, CDR1 is PRHDT, CDR2 FYEKMQ (reference sequence). Full variable domain (remainder filled in from reference TRBV13 and TRBJ2-7): AAGVIQSPRHLIKEKRETATLKCYPIPRHDTVYWYQQGPGQDPQFLISFYEKMQSDKGSIPDRFSAQQFSDYHSELNMSSLELGDSALYFCASSYGTYEQYFGPGTRLTVT.

The rearrangement joins TRBV10-3 to TRBJ2-7; TRBD1 aligns across 7 bases. Unmatched junction bases numbered 12, after V lost 6 bases and J lost 1 base. CDR1 is ENHRY, CDR2 SYGVKD, per germline. This CDR3 contains 16 residues. CDR3 DNA sequence: TGTGCCATCAGCCCCAGAAACGACAGGGAATCCTACGAGCAGTACTTC. Translated, it gives CAISPRNDRESYEQYF.

The chain uses TRBV19 and TRBJ1-5; D gene ambiguous. V was trimmed by 6 bases and J by 6 bases, leaving 12 bases between them. Germline values: CDR1 LNHDA, CDR2 SQIVND (reference sequence). The length of the CDR3 is 13 residues. The CDR3 DNA follows: TGTGCCAGTAGAAACAGTGCGGGTCAGCCCCAGCATTTT. Translating gives CASRNSAGQPQHF.

The V call is TRBV7-2, the J call TRBJ2-7; TRBD2 agrees at 11 bases. The V and J ends lost 5 bases and 2 bases, in that order; junction bases with no gene match: 14. There are 18 residues in the CDR3. CDR1 and CDR2 (germline): SGHTA, FQGNSA. CDR3 coding DNA: TGTGCCAGCAGCCAGAGGGGGCGGACTAGCGGGCTTCCCTACGAGCAGTACTTC. Protein product: CASSQRGRTSGLPYEQYF.